The 16 T cell receptor beta chains given below trace back to one sample, sequenced in a study of a mutant IDH1 vaccine in newly diagnosed glioma. Sample time point: baseline, week 1 (first vaccination visit). Treatment: pre-vaccination baseline after standard-of-care therapy. Only in-frame clones appear in the TCRdb table, and some are missing; sequencing was by immunoSEQ multiplex PCR. The table lists 60,000 to 75,000 clones, more than 70% of them singletons, with approximately 4.5% in the top ten. Sequenced material: peripheral blood mononuclear cells (PBMCs), taken from a glioma patient treated with radiotherapy, temozolomide or both. The receptors were sampled from a woman between 18 and 29 years old with glioma. Some clones in this sample may be carry-over from other donors' samples.

The V call is TRBV27, the J call TRBJ2-2; no reliable D call. This CDR3 has 12 residues. The germline CDR1 and CDR2 sequences are MNHEY and SMNVEV (reference sequence). V was pared by 3 bases and J by 4 bases, with 3 bases between. CDR3 coding DNA: TGTGCCAGCAGTTTGGGCACCGGGGAGCTGTTTTTT. It encodes CASSLGTGELFF.

V is TRBV6-6 and J is TRBJ1-5; 10 positions agree with TRBD1. V lost 5 bases and J lost 6; bases outside the gene matches: 7. This CDR3 comprises 15 residues. Germline V lookup: CDR1 MNHNY, CDR2 SVGAGI (reference sequence). The CDR3 protein is CASSDGTGAAQPQHF. CDR3 bases: TGTGCCAGCAGTGACGGGACAGGGGCGGCTCAGCCCCAGCATTTT.

This clone is a singleton in its sample. The CDR3 DNA reads as TGTGCCAGTAGTATGGGGGACCCGGGACACACTGAAGCTTTCTTT. It is translated as CASSMGDPGHTEAFF. The rearrangement uses TRBV19 and TRBJ1-1, with TRBD1 as a possible D gene (5 bases). This CDR3 comprises 15 residues. Germline loops: CDR1 LNHDA, CDR2 SQIVND (reference sequence). Trimming took off 3 bases at V and 3 bases at J, with 14 bases between the two ends.

This clone was seen more than once but under ten times. Here the CDR3 reads CASTEVGGGGYYGYTF. DNA of the CDR3: TGTGCCAGCACGGAAGTCGGGGGAGGGGGCTACTATGGCTACACCTTC. The chain carries TRBV27 and TRBJ1-2; 7 nucleotides agree with TRBD1. Germline V gene sequence: CDR1 MNHEY, CDR2 SMNVEV (reference sequence). This CDR3 is built from 16 residues. J was trimmed by 3 bases and V by 7 bases; bases with no gene match: 14.

J is TRBJ1-5 and V is TRBV11-2, with unresolved D. This CDR3 is 15 amino acids long. The V gene's germline CDR1 is SGHAT and CDR2 FQNNGV. Between the trimmed V and J ends, which lost 0 bases and 0 bases, there was a span of 6 bases. The CDR3 DNA reads TGTGCCAGCAGCTTAGACTCGGATAGCAATCAGCCCCAGCATTTT. As protein: CASSLDSDSNQPQHF.

This chain connects TRBV4-1 to TRBJ2-3; 9 bases align to TRBD2. The CDR3 is made up of 15 amino acids. CDR1 and CDR2 (germline): MGHRA, YSYEKL. Losses at the gene ends were 6 bases for V and 2 bases for J; bases not matched to a gene: 6. CDR3 in amino acids: CASSLERGVTDTQYF. The DNA for the CDR3 is TGCGCCAGCAGTTTAGAGCGGGGGGTCACAGATACGCAGTATTTT.

The rearrangement links TRBV6-1 to TRBJ1-1; 8 bases are a match to TRBD1. The junction had 7 bases not matched to a gene; V was cut back by 10 bases and J by 0 bases. This CDR3 region has 14 residues. Germline loops: CDR1 MNHNS, CDR2 SASEGT. CDR3 in DNA: TGTGCCACCACTAGGGACAGGCTGAACACTGAAGCTTTCTTT. This encodes CATTRDRLNTEAFF.

This sequence joins TRBV5-1 and TRBJ1-1, with 7 bases fitting TRBD1. Germline assignment: CDR1 SGHRS and CDR2 YFSETQ. The CDR3 has 13 amino acids. The trim removed 1 base at V and 5 bases at J, leaving 2 bases unmatched. CDR3 nucleotide sequence: TGCGCCAGCAGCTTGTCGACAGGGACTGAAGCTTTCTTT. It codes for CASSLSTGTEAFF.

The V and J genes are TRBV10-3 and TRBJ2-1, with D perhaps matching TRBD1 (5 bases). CDR1 and CDR2 (germline): ENHRY, SYGVKD. The CDR3 contains 15 residues. Trimming took 3 bases from V and 2 from J, leaving 11 bases between them. The CDR3 region has the DNA TGTGCCATCAGTGACAGGGCCAATACCTACAATGAGCAGTTCTTC. Amino acids: CAISDRANTYNEQFF.

The chain uses TRBV6-1 and TRBJ2-7; D unresolved. Trimming removed 3 bases at V and 4 bases at J, with 1 base between. The CDR3 is 10 amino acids. Per the germline V gene, CDR1 is MNHNS and CDR2 is SASEGT. The CDR3 region has the DNA TGTGCCAGCAGTGATTACGAGCAGTACTTC. This encodes CASSDYEQYF.

The rearrangement joins TRBV7-9 to TRBJ1-4; 10 nucleotides align to TRBD1. The CDR3 length is 14 residues. Germline V gene data show CDR1 as SEHNR and CDR2 as FQNEAQ (reference sequence). With 3 bases clipped from V and 6 bases from J, the junction kept 1 base outside the gene matches. The CDR3 nucleotides are TGTGCCAGCAGCTTCGGGACAGGGGATGAAAAACTGTTTTTT. Encoded protein: CASSFGTGDEKLFF.

This clone was recorded a few times. The CDR3 loop reads CASSYTGSPYNEQFF. The CDR3 nucleotides read TGTGCCAGCAGCTATACAGGGAGTCCCTACAATGAGCAGTTCTTC. The chain carries TRBV7-6 and TRBJ2-1; D perhaps matches TRBD1 (6 bases). CDR1 SGHVS and CDR2 FNYEAQ come from the germline V gene. The CDR3 totals 15 residues. V lost 4 bases, J lost 2 bases, and 12 bases lay in between.

This rearrangement joins TRBV4-2 to TRBJ1-5; no clear D gene. This CDR3 has 15 residues. V lost 0 bases and J lost 4, with 10 bases in between. CDR1 is LGHNA and CDR2 is YNFKEQ in the germline V gene. CDR3 in amino acids: CASSQETAENQPQHF. The CDR3 DNA reads as TGTGCCAGCAGCCAAGAGACGGCGGAAAATCAGCCCCAGCATTTT.

This clone was recorded once. DNA for the CDR3: TGCAGTGCTAGCCAGTCCTACGAGCAGTACTTC. Residues: CSASQSYEQYF. V and J are TRBV20-1 and TRBJ2-7; D ambiguous. Germline V gene lookup returns CDR1 DFQATT and CDR2 SNEGSKA (reference sequence). The V and J ends lost 3 bases and 1 base respectively, with 4 bases between them. CDR3 size: 11 residues.

The chain employs TRBV7-8 and TRBJ1-2; a possible D gene is TRBD1 (5 bases). The CDR3 sequence is 15 residues long. V lost 3 bases, J lost 0 bases, and 11 bases lay in between. Germline V gene sequence: CDR1 SGHVS, CDR2 FQNEAQ. The DNA of the CDR3 is TGTGCCAGCAGCTTCTCCCGGGGGTCTAACTATGGCTACACCTTC. This encodes CASSFSRGSNYGYTF.

This clone occurred once. The chain combines TRBV5-1 with TRBJ2-1; 9 bases are shared with TRBD2. The germline CDR1 and CDR2 sequences are SGHRS and YFSETQ. The CDR3 sequence is 15 residues long. J gave up 1 base and V 2 bases, and 1 base lay outside the gene matches. CDR3 coding DNA: TGCGCCAGCAGCTTACTAGCGGGTTCCTACAATGAGCAGTTCTTC. Translating gives CASSLLAGSYNEQFF.